Below, one TCR beta chain is given with its context. Antigen specificity is unknown. The junction does not match germline at one end; this may be a read error. These data come from a study of metastatic and nonmetastatic thyroid tumors. On the study more broadly: Across blood and tumor or nodule tissue, repertoires from malignant and benign thyroid patients were compared with one another. Study-level results: Benign nodules reportedly had significantly lower TCR beta diversity than malignant thyroid tumors in blood and tumor.

The CDR3 is 17 amino acids. The V gene's germline CDR1 is SGHNT and CDR2 YENEEA. No treatment had been given to any patient before thyroid surgery. TCRdb reassembled clones from the PCR reads with MiXCR. The sample yields about 23,000 clones, 20% to 30% seen once. Sequenced sample: blood. This clonotype was sampled from a male donor with papillary thyroid cancer or a benign thyroid nodule (not recorded which). Some clones in this sample may be carry-over from other donors' samples. This chain joins TRBV11-3 and TRBJ2-6; maybe TRBD1 (5 bases). The CDR3 loop reads CASTLSGHLSGANVLTF. The CDR3 region has the DNA TGTGCCAGCACCTTATCAGGACATCTCTCTGGGGCCAACGTCCTGACTTTC.